The 12 T cell receptor beta chains reported below all come from one sample, sequenced in a study of blood T cell repertoires in COVID-19. Only in-frame clones appear in the TCRdb table, and some are missing; sequencing was by immunoSEQ multiplex PCR. Among about 240,000 clones, about 85% were seen once, and the ten largest hold approximately 6.3%. The sequencing input was peripheral blood. The receptors derive from a woman aged 60-75 years with active or convalescent COVID-19.

This clone has only a few counts. The rearrangement links TRBV5-6 to TRBJ2-7; 7 bases match TRBD1. CDR1 is SGHDT and CDR2 is YYEEEE in the germline V gene. Trimming took 1 base from V and 7 from J; bases not matched to a gene: 8. The CDR3 consists of 14 residues. The CDR3 spells CASSLIGGAQEQYF. CDR3 nucleotides: TGTGCCAGCAGCTTGATAGGGGGCGCGCAAGAGCAGTACTTC.

The chain links TRBV18 to TRBJ1-6; TRBD1 matches at 8 bases. The CDR3 extends over 15 amino acids. Germline V gene lookup returns CDR1 KGHSH and CDR2 LQKENI. V trimming: 5 bases; J trimming: 11 bases; junction bases outside the gene matches: 11. The CDR3 nucleotides are TGTGCCAGCTCAACCACAGGGGGTGCCGGCGCACCCCTCCACTTT. Translating gives CASSTTGGAGAPLHF. Together with reference TRBV18 and TRBJ1-6, the CDR3 gives the full variable domain: NAGVMQNPRHLVRRRGQEARLRCSPMKGHSHVYWYRQLPEEGLKFMVYLQKENIIDESGMPKERFSAEFPKEGPSILRIQQVVRGDSAAYFCASSTTGGAGAPLHFGNGTRLTVT.

The chain uses TRBV4-1 and TRBJ2-1; 12 bases match TRBD2. J gave up 7 bases and V 1 base, and 2 bases lay outside the gene matches. There are 15 residues in the CDR3. Germline V gene lookup returns CDR1 MGHRA and CDR2 YSYEKL. As DNA, the CDR3 is TGCGCCAGCAGCCAAGGACTAGCGGGGGTTAATGAGCAGTTCTTC. As protein: CASSQGLAGVNEQFF.

The table lists this clone with a count of one. This chain uses TRBV27 with TRBJ1-1; unclear D gene. Trimming pared 2 bases from V and 1 base from J, leaving 11 bases between. Germline lookup yields CDR1 MNHEY and CDR2 SMNVEV (reference sequence). This CDR3 region has 15 residues. CDR3 sequence reads: CASSLIGVGNTEAFF. CDR3 DNA: TGTGCCAGCAGTTTAATCGGAGTGGGGAACACTGAAGCTTTCTTT.

This chain connects TRBV11-3 to TRBJ1-1, with D tentatively TRBD1 (6 bases). Germline V CDR1 and CDR2: SGHNT, YENEEA. The CDR3 extends over 15 amino acids. Trimming cost V 5 bases and J 5 bases, with 18 bases left between them. The chain's CDR3 is CASSGQGSKQTEAFF. The CDR3 DNA reads as TGTGCCAGCAGCGGTCAGGGGTCTAAACAAACTGAAGCTTTCTTT.

This chain uses TRBV4-1 with TRBJ2-4, with a tentative D call TRBD2 (6 bases). The CDR3 contains 22 residues. Per the germline V gene, CDR1 is MGHRA and CDR2 is YSYEKL. V was pared by 1 base and J by 1 base, with 29 bases between. The CDR3, as DNA: TGCGCCAGCAGCCAAGGCCGGCTTAATTCCAACCGGGACTTTCATGCCAAAAACATTCAGTACTTC. Translation: CASSQGRLNSNRDFHAKNIQYF.

The V gene is TRBV4-1, the J gene TRBJ2-1; maybe TRBD2 (6 bases). Trimming removed 4 bases from V and 0 bases from J, with 10 bases in between. The CDR3 extends over 15 amino acids. CDR1 and CDR2 (germline): MGHRA, YSYEKL. The CDR3 here is CASSLSGASYNEQFF. In DNA, the CDR3 is TGCGCCAGCAGCCTTAGCGGAGCCTCCTACAATGAGCAGTTCTTC.

The chain is built from TRBV25-1 and TRBJ2-1; TRBD2 matches 8 bases. There are 16 residues in the CDR3. CDR1 and CDR2 from the germline V gene are MGHDK and SYGVNS. The ends lost 0 bases at V and 8 bases at J; junction bases unmatched: 9. The CDR3 is CASSEYRGTRDYEQFF. As DNA, the CDR3 is TGTGCCAGCAGTGAATATAGGGGGACTAGAGATTATGAGCAGTTCTTC.

The chain combines TRBV16 with TRBJ1-1, with D perhaps TRBD1 (5 bases). V was trimmed by 1 base and J by 4 bases, leaving 10 bases between them. The CDR3 runs 14 residues. CDR1 KGHSY and CDR2 FQNENV come from the germline V gene. CDR3 loop: CASSQFGASTEAFF. The CDR3 coding sequence is TGTGCCAGCAGCCAATTTGGGGCGAGCACTGAAGCTTTCTTT.

The rearrangement uses TRBV2 and TRBJ1-1; 9 nucleotides align to TRBD1. Losses at the gene ends were 1 base for V and 1 base for J; bases not matched to a gene: 1. Germline CDR1 is SNHLY and CDR2 is FYNNEI. The CDR3 runs to 15 residues. CDR3 region: CASSEGQGGNTEAFF. The CDR3 DNA is TGTGCCAGCAGTGAAGGACAGGGGGGGAACACTGAAGCTTTCTTT.

This clone was seen a handful of times. This chain links TRBV6-6 with TRBJ2-6; 9 bases map to TRBD1. The germline CDR1 and CDR2 sequences are MNHNY and SVGAGI (reference sequence). This CDR3 has 16 residues. V shed 4 bases and J 2 bases; nucleotides not matched to a gene: 3. The CDR3 reads CASSSTGGAGANVLTF. The CDR3, as DNA: TGTGCCAGCAGTTCCACAGGGGGCGCTGGGGCCAACGTCCTGACTTTC.

V is TRBV29-1 and J is TRBJ1-1; 7 nucleotides agree with TRBD1. The germline CDR1 and CDR2 sequences are SQVTM and ANQGSEA. The CDR3 contains 12 residues. The V and J ends lost 8 bases and 4 bases, in that order; junction bases with no gene match: 7. The CDR3 region has the DNA TGCAGCTACCGGACAGGCGGCACTGAAGCTTTCTTT. It is translated as CSYRTGGTEAFF.